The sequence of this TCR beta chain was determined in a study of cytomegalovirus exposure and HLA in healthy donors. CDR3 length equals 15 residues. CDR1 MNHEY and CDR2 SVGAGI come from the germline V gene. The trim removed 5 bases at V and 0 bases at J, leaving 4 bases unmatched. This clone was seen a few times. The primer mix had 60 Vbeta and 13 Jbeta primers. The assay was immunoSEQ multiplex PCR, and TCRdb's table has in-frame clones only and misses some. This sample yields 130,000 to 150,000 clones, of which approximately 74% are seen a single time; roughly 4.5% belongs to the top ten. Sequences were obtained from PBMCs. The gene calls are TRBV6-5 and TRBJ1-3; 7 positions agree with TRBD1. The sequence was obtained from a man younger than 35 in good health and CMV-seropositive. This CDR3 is CASSRQGSSGNTIYF. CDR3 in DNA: TGTGCCAGCAGTCGACAGGGCTCCTCTGGAAACACCATATATTTT.